This T cell receptor (beta chain) stems from a study of blood T cell repertoires in COVID-19 (dated by TCRdb to 2020 to 2022). The study in broad terms: The collaborator samples originated in the United States, Italy and Spain and spanned the acute and convalescent phases of COVID-19. The prospective study material was composed of cDNA or gDNA derived from T cells, B-cell-depleted T cells, or PBMCs. The dataset comprised deeply sampled blood TCRbeta repertoires from subjects exposed to, actively infected with, or recovered from COVID-19. A freely available public database, intended as a resource for researchers studying the immune response to SARS-CoV-2, is where the repertoires were released. Samples came from the ongoing ImmuneRACE study (first 160 participants) plus 1,254 subjects from 6 global collaborators. Nearly every sample came with metadata listing a de-identified subject ID, COVID-19 status, age in years and sex. Where available, HLA class I and class II types were taken from metadata supplied by the sample provider and were not determined by assay-based typing. The study at large found these results: The quantity of clinical and demographic metadata differed by source and by participant and was supplied without curation.

The collaborating institutions used their own protocols to collect whole blood in K2EDTA tubes. Collaborator samples were shipped for TCRbeta analysis as frozen whole blood, isolated PBMCs, or DNA extracted from either sample type. In its sample, this clone was seen once. Its antigen remains undetermined. Base qualities are not provided; no much larger clone lies one nucleotide away. The immunoSEQ Assay, a bias-controlled multiplex PCR, was used to amplify TCRbeta CDR3 regions from genomic DNA. The published analysis was carried out like this. Nucleated cell counts per sample were estimated from amplification of reference gene primers within the assay. Sequence reads were collapsed and filtered to measure the absolute abundance of every unique TCRbeta CDR3 rearrangement. For each sample, productive Simpson clonality was calculated by taking the square root of Simpson's diversity index across productive rearrangements. The source is immuneACCESS, and TCRdb retained only in-frame sequences with V and J called. Part of the clones is not carried over; for the studies checked, unresolved V genes explain less than half of this, and the remainder is unexplained. From that table come the V and J calls and clone size; the DNA was used to work out D and trimming. This sample gives 100,000 to 150,000 clones in total; about four fifths of them show up just once. The top ten clonotypes cover approximately 12% of the sample.

The CDR3 holds 15 amino acids from the cysteine to the phenylalanine. Just CDR3 DNA is preserved here, 45 bases in frame from base 1. From V the trimming removes 2 bases and from J it removes 4 bases, while the gene matches leave 3 bases of the junction unaccounted for. Reading the germline V gene gives CDR1 MNHNS and CDR2 SASEGT. This sequence originates from an older woman with acute or convalescent COVID-19. Sequences were obtained from peripheral blood. Recombination linked TRBV6-1 to TRBJ1-2; 11 bases in the junction line up with TRBD1. The CDR3 reads CASSEWTGGSYGYTF. The bases read TGTGCCAGCAGTGAATGGACAGGGGGCAGCTATGGCTACACCTTC.